A single sample gave rise to the 25 T cell receptor delta chains below, sequenced in a study of in vitro expanded adult blood gammadelta T cells. TCRdb processed the 5' RACE reads again with the CATT caller. The sample yields 500 to 700 delta-chain clones, 35% seen once. No antigen has been identified for these receptors. Specified treatment: AbnobaViscum Pini, a non-fermented European mistletoe (Viscum album, pine host) extract drug, 950 to 1,000 ug/mL. Live CD3+ TCRgammadelta+ Vgamma9+ Vdelta2+ T cells were FACS-sorted after expansion. AbnobaViscum P at 800 to 1,000 ug/mL was applied to PBMC for one day, followed by three washes. IL-2 was replenished every 3 to 4 days during a roughly 15-day expansion. Material: gamma-delta T cells from peripheral blood expanded in culture, obtained from an in vitro culture stimulated with Abnoba P. Receptors originate from an adult in good health.

Worth noting for this clone: A far larger clone is off by one base, so a read error is likely. Other DNA sequences in the sample encode the same CDR3. The V and J genes are TRDV2 and TRDJ1, with TRDD3 matching over 13 bases. Germline CDR1 reads GEAIGNYY; CDR2 reads EKD. The CDR3 runs 17 residues. The CDR3 reads CACDTVLLGDTRRKLIF. CDR3 coding DNA: TGTGCATGTGACACTGTCTTACTGGGGGATACGCGGAGGAAACTCATCTTT.

This clone showed up just a few times. This chain uses TRDV2 with TRDJ1; D gene uncertain. The CDR3 runs to 10 residues. Germline V gene lookup returns CDR1 GEAIGNYY and CDR2 EKD. Trimming left V 0 bases short and J 5 bases short, with 0 bases between. CDR3 sequence reads: CACDTDKLIF. The DNA of the CDR3 is TGTGCCTGTGACACCGATAAACTCATCTTT.

As to this clone: This DNA translates differently at residue 3 from the TCRdb protein, which is that of a much larger clone; a read error is likely, and the protein shown is the DNA's own translation. This chain uses TRDV2 with TRDJ1; D remains unclear. The length of the CDR3 is 14 residues. Germline values: CDR1 GEAIGNYY, CDR2 EKD. As DNA, the CDR3 is TGTGCCCGTGACTCCCTTTCCCACACCGATAAACTCATCTTT. It codes for CARDSLSHTDKLIF.

The table lists this clone with a few counts. The rearrangement links TRDV2 to TRDJ1, with TRDD3 matching 7 bases. Losses at the gene ends were 3 bases for V and 2 bases for J; bases not matched to a gene: 14. Germline V gene lookup returns CDR1 GEAIGNYY and CDR2 EKD. CDR3 length: 17 amino acids. CDR3: CACDALLGKTSTDKLIF. Written as DNA, the CDR3 is TGTGCCTGTGACGCACTACTGGGGAAAACCTCGACCGATAAACTCATCTTT.

This chain uses TRDV2 with TRDJ1; D gene unclear. Germline V gives CDR1 GEAIGNYY, CDR2 EKD. CDR3 length: 18 residues. With 0 bases removed from V and 5 bases from J, the gap between germline ends came to 24 bases. CDR3 amino acids: CACDTVGVQHHTPDKLIF. As DNA, the CDR3 is TGTGCCTGTGACACCGTCGGAGTGCAACATCATACTCCTGATAAACTCATCTTT.

This clone qualifies as large. The chain is built from TRDV2 and TRDJ1; 13 bases align to TRDD3. Germline-derived CDR1 and CDR2 are GEAIGNYY and EKD. The trim removed 3 bases at V and 5 bases at J, leaving 11 bases unmatched. The CDR3 is made up of 17 amino acids. The CDR3 sequence is CACDPLILGDTRDKLIF. Written as DNA, the CDR3 is TGTGCCTGTGACCCCCTCATACTGGGGGATACGCGGGATAAACTCATCTTT.

This clone is judged large. Other DNA sequences in this specimen translate into the identical CDR3. The CDR3 sequence: CACDGVLLGDEYTDKLIF. The CDR3 DNA is TGTGCCTGTGACGGCGTCCTACTGGGGGACGAGTACACCGATAAACTCATCTTT. The chain joins TRDV2 to TRDJ1, with 9 bases that match TRDD3. Unmatched junction bases numbered 13, after V lost 3 bases and J lost 0 bases. The CDR3 is made up of 18 amino acids. CDR1 is GEAIGNYY and CDR2 is EKD in the germline V gene.

A word on this clone: A far larger clone is just one base off, so this is likely a read error. Other DNA sequences in the same sample also yield this CDR3. The V call is TRDV2, the J call TRDJ1; D ambiguous. Germline V gene sequence: CDR1 GEAIGNYY, CDR2 EKD. The CDR3 extends over 14 amino acids. V lost 3 bases, J lost 5 bases, and 15 bases lay in between. The CDR3 protein is CACDPLRGTDKLIF. CDR3 sequence (DNA): TGTGCCTGTGACCCCCTTAGGGGTACGGATAAACTCATCTTT.

Concerning this clone itself: This is likely an artifact of a read error, given a far larger clone one base away. Other DNA sequences in the same sample also yield this CDR3. The chain uses TRDV2 and TRDJ1; D is perhaps TRDD2 (5 bases). Germline V gene sequence: CDR1 GEAIGNYY, CDR2 EKD. V lost 3 bases to trimming and J lost 5 bases, with 15 bases between them. CDR3 size: 14 residues. CDR3 region: CACDPLRGTDKLIF. In DNA, the CDR3 is TGTGCCTGTGACCCCCTTCGGGGTACAGATAAACTCATCTTT.

By its share, this clone is large. Other DNA sequences in the same sample also yield this CDR3. The rearrangement links TRDV2 to TRDJ1; 11 bases line up with TRDD3. In germline, CDR1 is GEAIGNYY, CDR2 EKD. The CDR3 sequence is 19 residues long. V was clipped by 3 bases and J by 0 bases; unmatched bases: 14. Here the CDR3 reads CACDQIRWGIRADTDKLIF. The DNA for the CDR3 is TGTGCCTGTGACCAAATACGATGGGGGATACGCGCAGACACCGATAAACTCATCTTT.

About this clone itself: With a far larger clone one base away, a read error is the likely cause. The chain is built from TRDV2 and TRDJ1; 9 bases map to TRDD3. The CDR3 length is 18 residues. Germline CDR1 reads GEAIGNYY; CDR2 reads EKD. The CDR3 protein is CSCDTLTANTGGVDKLIF. The CDR3 nucleotides are TGTTCCTGTGATACCCTGACGGCGAATACTGGGGGAGTCGATAAACTCATCTTT.

A note on this clone: One junction end does not reproduce the germline sequence, and a read error may be involved. Other nucleotide sequences in the sample specify the same CDR3. The chain carries TRDV2 and TRDJ1; TRDD3 matches at 13 bases. Looked up from germline, CDR1 is GEAIGNYY and CDR2 is EKD. CDR3 length equals 18 residues. CDR3 loop: CACDTILGDTLYTDKLIF. The CDR3 region has the DNA TGTGCCTGTGACACCATACTGGGGGATACGCTGTACACTGATAAACTCATCTTT.

In its sample, this clone was seen a few times. A single base separates this from a much larger clone, so it may be a read error. In the same sample, other DNA sequences code for this CDR3. The chain combines TRDV3 with TRDJ1; TRDD3 aligns across 9 bases. J gave up 5 bases and V 4 bases, and 14 bases lay outside the gene matches. Germline CDR1 and CDR2: TVYSNPD and GDNSRS (reference sequence). The CDR3 length is 15 residues. DNA of the CDR3: TGTGCCTACATTGGGGGATATTTTTTGCCTGATAAACTCATCTTT. Encoded protein: CAYIGGYFLPDKLIF.

As to this clone: Sequence at one end of the junction differs from germline and may be a read error. The J gene is TRDJ1, the V gene TRDV2; no definite D call. The CDR3 runs 18 residues. Germline lookup yields CDR1 GEAIGNYY and CDR2 EKD. For the CDR3, the DNA is TGTGCCTGCGACACCGTCAGAGTGCAACATCGTACTCCCGATAAACTCATCTTT. It encodes CACDTVRVQHRTPDKLIF.

Only a few counts were recorded for this clone. This may arise from a read error, as a much more abundant clone is one base away. The same CDR3 arises from other DNA sequences in this sample as well. The V gene is TRDV2, the J gene TRDJ1, with unresolved D. Per germline, CDR1 GEAIGNYY and CDR2 EKD. The CDR3 contains 14 residues. In nucleotides, the CDR3 is TGTGCCTGTGATTCATTACTTCACACTGATAAACTCATCTTT. It yields the protein CACDSLLHTDKLIF.

Concerning this clone: TCRdb has a much larger clone's protein, which differs at residue 6 from the translation of this DNA, likely because of a read error; what is shown is the protein translated from the DNA. DNA for the CDR3: TGTGCCTGTGACGCCCCACTGGGGGAGAACGATAAACTCATCTTT. It specifies CACDAPLGENDKLIF. J is TRDJ1 and V is TRDV2; the match to TRDD3 covers 9 bases. Looked up from germline, CDR1 is GEAIGNYY and CDR2 is EKD. The CDR3 spans 15 residues. Trimming at V came to 3 bases and at J to 4 bases, leaving 8 bases not matched to a gene.

As regards this clone: A far bigger clonotype differs at one base, so this is likely a read error. Other nucleotide sequences from this sample produce the same CDR3. The chain recombines TRDV2 with TRDJ1; D remains ambiguous. The CDR3 extends over 15 amino acids. Trimming removed 3 bases from V and 5 bases from J, with 18 bases in between. In germline, CDR1 is GEAIGNYY, CDR2 EKD. Here the CDR3 reads CACDEVQGTSDKLIF. CDR3 bases: TGTGCCTGTGACGAGGTTCAAGGGACGTCAGATAAACTCATCTTT.

This clone is classed as large. The same CDR3 is also encoded by other DNA sequences in this sample. This sequence joins TRDV2 and TRDJ1; 7 bases fit TRDD3. The V gene's germline CDR1 is GEAIGNYY and CDR2 EKD. The junction had 15 bases not matched to a gene; V was cut back by 3 bases and J by 0 bases. This CDR3 is built from 18 residues. In DNA, the CDR3 is TGTGCCTGTGACCTTTTGAGTACTGGGGATTTAAACACCGATAAACTCATCTTT. This gives the protein CACDLLSTGDLNTDKLIF.

A few counts support this clone. A read error may explain this, as a much larger clone is one base away. This sample includes further DNA sequences coding for the same CDR3. This chain connects TRDV2 to TRDJ1, with 9 bases aligning to TRDD3. The CDR3 has 18 residues. Per germline, CDR1 GEAIGNYY and CDR2 EKD. The CDR3 is CACDGVLLGDEYTDKLIF. Written as DNA, the CDR3 is TGTGCCTGTGACGGCGTCCTACTGGGGGACGAGTACACTGATAAACTCATCTTT.

For this clone: A read error is the likely source, as a far larger clone sits one nucleotide away. J is TRDJ1 and V is TRDV2; no clear D. This CDR3 has 15 residues. Trimming removed 6 bases from V and 0 bases from J, with 16 bases in between. CDR1 is GEAIGNYY, CDR2 EKD, per germline. The CDR3 coding sequence is TGTGCCTGTATATCGATGACGAGCGACACCGATAAACTCATCTTT. Translating it yields CACISMTSDTDKLIF.

A word on this clone: The protein given by TCRdb reflects a much larger clone and differs at residue 5 from this DNA's translation, likely from a read error; the protein shown is the DNA's translation. The chain joins TRDV2 to TRDJ1; no reliable D call. Trimming removed 3 bases at V and 3 bases at J, with 16 bases between. The CDR3 is 15 amino acids. Germline V CDR1 and CDR2: GEAIGNYY, EKD. CDR3 DNA sequence: TGTGCCTGTGACCAGGTTCAAGGGACGTCCGATAAACTCATCTTT. It specifies CACDQVQGTSDKLIF.

This clone has a single count. It differs at one base from a far larger clone, so likely a read error. Distinct nucleotide sequences in the sample also encode this CDR3. The chain uses TRDV2 and TRDJ1, with 8 bases identical to TRDD3. The ends lost 3 bases at V and 4 bases at J; junction bases unmatched: 9. Germline lookup yields CDR1 GEAIGNYY and CDR2 EKD. This CDR3 has 15 residues. The CDR3 protein is CACDALLGENDKLIF. The CDR3 DNA reads as TGTGCCTGTGACGCCCTTCTGGGGGAGAACGATAAACTCATCTTT.

Comment on this clone: Given a far larger clone just one base away, this is likely a sequencing read error. This chain links TRDV2 with TRDJ1, with D possibly being TRDD3 (5 bases). V was cut by 3 bases and J by 0 bases, with 19 bases left in between. Germline CDR1 is GEAIGNYY and CDR2 is EKD. The CDR3 loop spans 17 amino acids. The CDR3 DNA reads TGTGCCTGTGACCCACTTTCGACTGCGGGATACACCGATAAACTCATCTTT. Amino acids: CACDPLSTAGYTDKLIF.

Remarks on this clone: A far bigger clonotype differs at one base, so this is likely a read error. This sample includes further DNA sequences coding for the same CDR3. The rearrangement links TRDV2 to TRDJ1; 9 bases are shared with TRDD3. The CDR3 length is 15 residues. Germline-derived CDR1 and CDR2 are GEAIGNYY and EKD. Here the CDR3 reads CACDALLGENDKLIF. The CDR3 region has the DNA TGTGCTTGTGACGCCCTACTGGGGGAGAACGATAAACTCATCTTT.

On this clone: TCRdb attributes to this sequence the protein of a much larger clone, which differs from the DNA translation at residue 8; a read error is likely, and the protein displayed is translated from the DNA. The chain couples TRDV2 to TRDJ3; the D is unclear. V was shortened by 3 bases and J by 5 bases, with 10 bases between the two germline ends. Germline V gives CDR1 GEAIGNYY, CDR2 EKD. This CDR3 is built from 15 residues. CDR3 sequence (DNA): TGTGCCTGTGACCCGATGGGCGGGGACACCCGACAGATGTTTTTC. Its protein is CACDPMGGDTRQMFF.